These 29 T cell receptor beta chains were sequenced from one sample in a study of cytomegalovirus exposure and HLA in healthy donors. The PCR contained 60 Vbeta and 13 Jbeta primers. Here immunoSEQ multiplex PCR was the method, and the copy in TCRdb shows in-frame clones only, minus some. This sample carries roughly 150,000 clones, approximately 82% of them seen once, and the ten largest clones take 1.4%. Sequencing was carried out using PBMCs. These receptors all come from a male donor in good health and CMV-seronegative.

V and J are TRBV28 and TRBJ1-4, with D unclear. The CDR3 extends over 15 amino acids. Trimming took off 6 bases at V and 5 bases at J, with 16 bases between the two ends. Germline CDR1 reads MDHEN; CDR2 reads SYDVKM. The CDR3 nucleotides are TGTGCCAGCAGCCCTATCTCCGGAGTCAATGAAAAACTGTTTTTT. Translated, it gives CASSPISGVNEKLFF.

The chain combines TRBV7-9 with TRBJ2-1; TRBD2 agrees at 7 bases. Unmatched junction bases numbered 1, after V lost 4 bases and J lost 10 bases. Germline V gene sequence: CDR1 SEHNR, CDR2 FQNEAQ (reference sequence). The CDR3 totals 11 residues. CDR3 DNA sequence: TGTGCCAGCAGCTCCGGGAGGGAGCAGTTCTTC. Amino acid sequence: CASSSGREQFF.

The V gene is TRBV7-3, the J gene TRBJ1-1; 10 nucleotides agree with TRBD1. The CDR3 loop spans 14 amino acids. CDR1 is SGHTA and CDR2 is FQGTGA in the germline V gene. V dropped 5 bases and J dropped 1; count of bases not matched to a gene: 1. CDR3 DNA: TGTGCCAGCAGCAGGGACAGGGGGAACACTGAAGCTTTCTTT. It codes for CASSRDRGNTEAFF.

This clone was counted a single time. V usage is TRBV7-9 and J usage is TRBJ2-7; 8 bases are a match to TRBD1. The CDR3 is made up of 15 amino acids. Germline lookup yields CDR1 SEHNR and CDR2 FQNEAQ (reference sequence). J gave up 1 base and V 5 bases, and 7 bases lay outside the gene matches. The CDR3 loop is CASSPRGPISYEQYF. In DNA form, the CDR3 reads TGTGCCAGCAGCCCCAGGGGGCCGATATCCTACGAGCAGTACTTC.

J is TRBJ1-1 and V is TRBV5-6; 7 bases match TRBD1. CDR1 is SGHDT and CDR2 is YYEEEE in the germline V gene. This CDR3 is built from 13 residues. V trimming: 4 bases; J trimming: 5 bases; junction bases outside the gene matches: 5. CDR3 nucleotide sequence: TGTGCCAGCAGCCTCAGGGGGTGGACTGAAGCTTTCTTT. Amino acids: CASSLRGWTEAFF. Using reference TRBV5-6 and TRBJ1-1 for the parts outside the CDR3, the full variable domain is DAGVTQSPTHLIKTRGQQVTLRCSPKSGHDTVSWYQQALGQGPQFIFQYYEEEERQRGNFPDRFSGHQFPNYSSELNVNALLLGDSALYLCASSLRGWTEAFFGQGTRLTVV.

As DNA, the CDR3 is TGTGCCAGCAGCCGAGGGACTAGCGGAACCGGGGAGCTGTTTTTT. It is translated as CASSRGTSGTGELFF. The V and J genes are TRBV5-4 and TRBJ2-2; 11 bases line up with TRBD2. Germline loops: CDR1 SGHNT, CDR2 YYREEE (reference sequence). The CDR3 is 15 amino acids. The junction had 4 bases not matched to a gene; V was cut back by 4 bases and J by 5 bases. The whole variable domain, remainder taken from reference TRBV5-4 and TRBJ2-2, is ETGVTQSPTHLIKTRGQQVTLRCSSQSGHNTVSWYQQALGQGPQFIFQYYREEENGRGNFPPRFSGLQFPNYSSELNVNALELDDSALYLCASSRGTSGTGELFFGEGSRLTVL.

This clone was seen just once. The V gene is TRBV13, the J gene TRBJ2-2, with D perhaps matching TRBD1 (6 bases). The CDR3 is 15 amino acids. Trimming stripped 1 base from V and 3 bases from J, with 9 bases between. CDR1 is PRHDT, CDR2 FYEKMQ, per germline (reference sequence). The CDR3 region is CASSLAGQYTGELFF. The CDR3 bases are TGTGCCAGCAGCTTAGCCGGACAGTACACCGGGGAGCTGTTTTTT.

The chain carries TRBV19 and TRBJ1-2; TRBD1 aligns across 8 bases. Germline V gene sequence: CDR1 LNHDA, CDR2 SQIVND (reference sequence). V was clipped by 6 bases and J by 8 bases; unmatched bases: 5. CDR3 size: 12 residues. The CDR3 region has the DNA TGTGCCAGTAGAATCCCAGGGGGCGGCTACACCTTC. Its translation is CASRIPGGGYTF.

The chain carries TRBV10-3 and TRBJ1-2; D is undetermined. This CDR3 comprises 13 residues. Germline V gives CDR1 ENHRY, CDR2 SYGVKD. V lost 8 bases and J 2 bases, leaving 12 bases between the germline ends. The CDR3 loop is CAIGTDTNYGYTF. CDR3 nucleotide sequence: TGTGCCATCGGCACTGACACGAACTATGGCTACACCTTC.

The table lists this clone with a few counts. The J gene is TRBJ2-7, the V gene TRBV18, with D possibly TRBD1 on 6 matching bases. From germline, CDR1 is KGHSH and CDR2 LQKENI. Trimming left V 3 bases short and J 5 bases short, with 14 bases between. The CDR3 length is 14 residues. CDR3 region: CASSPLQGPHEQYF. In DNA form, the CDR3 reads TGTGCCAGCTCACCCCTACAGGGACCCCACGAGCAGTACTTC.

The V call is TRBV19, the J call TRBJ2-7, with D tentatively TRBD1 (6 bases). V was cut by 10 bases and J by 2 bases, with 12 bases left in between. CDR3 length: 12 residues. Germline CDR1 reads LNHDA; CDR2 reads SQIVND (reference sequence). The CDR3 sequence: CATTDRTYEQYF. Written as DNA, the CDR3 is TGTGCCACTACCGACAGGACCTACGAGCAGTACTTC.

The CDR3 reads CASSPGRINQPQHF. The CDR3 DNA sequence: TGTGCCAGCAGCCCAGGGCGGATTAATCAGCCCCAGCATTTT. The chain employs TRBV5-4 and TRBJ1-5; D may be TRBD1 (5 bases). V lost 4 bases and J 4 bases, leaving 12 bases between the germline ends. The CDR3 is 14 amino acids. The V gene's germline CDR1 is SGHNT and CDR2 YYREEE (reference sequence).

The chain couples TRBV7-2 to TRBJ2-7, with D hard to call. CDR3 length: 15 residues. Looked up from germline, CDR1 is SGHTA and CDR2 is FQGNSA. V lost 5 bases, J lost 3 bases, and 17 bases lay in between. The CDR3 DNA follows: TGTGCCAGCAGCAAAAATCTCCTAGTAAACTACGAGCAGTACTTC. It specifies CASSKNLLVNYEQYF.

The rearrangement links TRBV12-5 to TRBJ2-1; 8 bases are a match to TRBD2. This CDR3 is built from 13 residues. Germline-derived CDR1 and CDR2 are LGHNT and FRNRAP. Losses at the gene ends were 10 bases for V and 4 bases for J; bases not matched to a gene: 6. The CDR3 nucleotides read TGTGCTACGCGAGCGGGGGCTTACAATGAGCAGTTCTTC. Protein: CATRAGAYNEQFF.

The CDR3 here is CASSLSQGGTEAFF. The CDR3 DNA is TGTGCCAGCAGTTTATCCCAGGGGGGCACTGAAGCTTTCTTT. The chain joins TRBV27 to TRBJ1-1; 7 bases are shared with TRBD1. Germline V lookup: CDR1 MNHEY, CDR2 SMNVEV (reference sequence). With V trimmed by 0 bases and J by 4 bases, 2 bases remained unmatched. CDR3 length: 14 residues.

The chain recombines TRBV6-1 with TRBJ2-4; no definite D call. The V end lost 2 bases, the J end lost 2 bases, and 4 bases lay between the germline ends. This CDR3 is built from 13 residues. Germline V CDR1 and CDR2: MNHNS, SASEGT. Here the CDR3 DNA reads TGTGCCAGCAGTGAAACTTCCAAAAACATTCAGTACTTC. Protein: CASSETSKNIQYF.

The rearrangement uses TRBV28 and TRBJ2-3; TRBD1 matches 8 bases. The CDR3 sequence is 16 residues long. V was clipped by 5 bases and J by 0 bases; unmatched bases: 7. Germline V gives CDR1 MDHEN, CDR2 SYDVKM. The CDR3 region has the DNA TGTGCCAGCAGTCCCAGGGGGCTGGTTAGCACAGATACGCAGTATTTT. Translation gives CASSPRGLVSTDTQYF.

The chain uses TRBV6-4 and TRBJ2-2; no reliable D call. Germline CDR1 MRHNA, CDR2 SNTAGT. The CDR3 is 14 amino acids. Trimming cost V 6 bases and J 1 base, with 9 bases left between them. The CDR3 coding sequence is TGTGCCAGCAGACCCTCAGGGAACACCGGGGAGCTGTTTTTT. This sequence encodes CASRPSGNTGELFF.

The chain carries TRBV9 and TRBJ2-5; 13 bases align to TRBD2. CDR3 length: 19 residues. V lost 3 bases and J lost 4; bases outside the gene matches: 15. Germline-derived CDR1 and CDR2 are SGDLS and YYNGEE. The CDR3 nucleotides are TGTGCCAGCAGCGAAGGGACCACCAGGACTAGCGGGAGAGGAGAGACCCAGTACTTC. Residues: CASSEGTTRTSGRGETQYF. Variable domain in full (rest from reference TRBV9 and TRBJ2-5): DSGVTQTPKHLITATGQRVTLRCSPRSGDLSVYWYQQSLDQGLQFLIQYYNGEERAKGNILERFSAQQFPDLHSELNLSSLELGDSALYFCASSEGTTRTSGRGETQYFGPGTRLLVL.

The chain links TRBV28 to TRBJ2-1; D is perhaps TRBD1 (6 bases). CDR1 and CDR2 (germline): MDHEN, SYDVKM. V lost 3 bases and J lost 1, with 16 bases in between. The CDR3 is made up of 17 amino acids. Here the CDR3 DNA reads TGTGCCAGCAGTTTGGGGGCGACAGGTTTTTCCTACAATGAGCAGTTCTTC. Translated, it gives CASSLGATGFSYNEQFF.

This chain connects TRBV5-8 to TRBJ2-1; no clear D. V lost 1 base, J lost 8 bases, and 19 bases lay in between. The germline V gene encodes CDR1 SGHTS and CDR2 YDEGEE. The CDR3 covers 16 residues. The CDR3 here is CASSLIPPQSDDEQFF. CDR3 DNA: TGTGCCAGCAGCTTGATCCCACCACAAAGCGATGATGAGCAGTTCTTC.

CDR3 in DNA: TGTGCCAGCAGCTCTTACAGCTACACTGAAGCTTTCTTT. The encoded protein is CASSSYSYTEAFF. The V call is TRBV7-3, the J call TRBJ1-1; D call uncertain. Germline V gene sequence: CDR1 SGHTA, CDR2 FQGTGA. Trimming removed 4 bases at V and 3 bases at J, with 9 bases between. This CDR3 region has 13 residues.

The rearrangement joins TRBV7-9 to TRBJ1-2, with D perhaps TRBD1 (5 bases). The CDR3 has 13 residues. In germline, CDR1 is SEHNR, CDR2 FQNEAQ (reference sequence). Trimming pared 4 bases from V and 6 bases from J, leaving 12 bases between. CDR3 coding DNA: TGTGCCAGCAGCTCGACGGGACTGCATGGCTACACCTTC. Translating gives CASSSTGLHGYTF.

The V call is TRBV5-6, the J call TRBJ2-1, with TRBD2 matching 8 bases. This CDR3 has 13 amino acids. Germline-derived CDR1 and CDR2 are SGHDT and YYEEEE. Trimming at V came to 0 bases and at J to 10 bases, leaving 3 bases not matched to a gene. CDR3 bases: TGTGCCAGCAGCTTGGGAGCGGGGGTCGAGCAGTTCTTC. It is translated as CASSLGAGVEQFF.

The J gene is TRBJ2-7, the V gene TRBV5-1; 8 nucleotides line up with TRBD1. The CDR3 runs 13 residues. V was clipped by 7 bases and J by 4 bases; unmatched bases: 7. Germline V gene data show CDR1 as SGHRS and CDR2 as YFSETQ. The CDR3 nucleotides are TGCGCCAGCCAACAGGGGGGATCATACGAGCAGTACTTC. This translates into CASQQGGSYEQYF.

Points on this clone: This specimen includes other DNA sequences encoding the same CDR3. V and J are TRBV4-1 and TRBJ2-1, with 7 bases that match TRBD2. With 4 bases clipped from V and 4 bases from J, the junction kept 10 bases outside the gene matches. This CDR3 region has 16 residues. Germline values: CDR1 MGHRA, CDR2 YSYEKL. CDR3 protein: CASSPAERDFYNEQFF. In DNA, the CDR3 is TGCGCCAGCAGCCCTGCTGAGCGGGACTTTTACAATGAGCAGTTCTTC.

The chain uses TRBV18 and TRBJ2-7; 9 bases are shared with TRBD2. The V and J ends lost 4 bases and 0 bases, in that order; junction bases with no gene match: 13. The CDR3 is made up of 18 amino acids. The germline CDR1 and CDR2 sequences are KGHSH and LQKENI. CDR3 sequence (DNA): TGTGCCAGCTCACACAGACCCGGGACTAGCACCGACTCCTACGAGCAGTACTTC. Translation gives CASSHRPGTSTDSYEQYF. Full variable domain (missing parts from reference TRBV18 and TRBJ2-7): NAGVMQNPRHLVRRRGQEARLRCSPMKGHSHVYWYRQLPEEGLKFMVYLQKENIIDESGMPKERFSAEFPKEGPSILRIQQVVRGDSAAYFCASSHRPGTSTDSYEQYFGPGTRLTVT.

The CDR3 spells CASSFEHGNTEAFF. In DNA form, the CDR3 reads TGCGCCAGCAGCTTTGAACATGGGAACACTGAAGCTTTCTTT. V usage is TRBV5-1 and J usage is TRBJ1-1; unclear D gene. Germline lookup yields CDR1 SGHRS and CDR2 YFSETQ. The CDR3 has 14 amino acids. V dropped 2 bases and J dropped 1 base, with 9 bases sitting between them.

CDR3 amino acids: CASSEALGRGVSGSGANVLTF. As DNA, the CDR3 is TGTGCCAGCAGTGAAGCATTGGGCAGGGGTGTTTCAGGCTCTGGGGCCAACGTCCTGACTTTC. The rearrangement uses TRBV2 and TRBJ2-6; tentatively, D is TRBD1 (6 bases). The CDR3 is 21 amino acids. Per germline, CDR1 SNHLY and CDR2 FYNNEI. Deletions cut 0 bases from V and 0 bases from J, with 21 bases between. Based on the CDR3 plus reference TRBV2 and TRBJ2-6, the full variable domain is EPEVTQTPSHQVTQMGQEVILRCVPISNHLYFYWYRQILGQKVEFLVSFYNNEISEKSEIFDDQFSVERPDGSNFTLKIRSTKLEDSAMYFCASSEALGRGVSGSGANVLTFGAGSRLTVL.